These 25 T cell receptor beta chains were sequenced from one sample in a study of cytomegalovirus exposure and HLA in healthy donors. The PCR was carried out with 60 Vbeta primers and 13 Jbeta primers. TCRdb's copy holds only in-frame clones and misses some; the assay was immunoSEQ multiplex PCR. Of some 120,000 clones in the sample, around three quarters were seen once. Sequenced sample: PBMCs. The receptor source for this set is a middle-aged man in good health and CMV-seronegative.

The V and J genes are TRBV15 and TRBJ1-2; D is unclear. The germline V gene has CDR1 LNHNV and CDR2 YYDKDF (reference sequence). V lost 0 bases, J lost 0 bases, and 5 bases lay in between. CDR3 length: 14 residues. CDR3 region: CATSRDGANYGYTF. The CDR3 DNA is TGTGCCACCAGCAGAGACGGGGCTAACTATGGCTACACCTTC.

In nucleotides, the CDR3 is TGTGCCAGCAGCTTGGGACAGGGCAGTGAGACCCAGTACTTC. This translates into CASSLGQGSETQYF. J is TRBJ2-5 and V is TRBV11-3; the match to TRBD1 covers 9 bases. The CDR3 is made up of 14 amino acids. J lost 5 bases, V lost 3 bases, and 4 bases had no gene match. Per germline, CDR1 SGHNT and CDR2 YENEEA.

The V gene is TRBV6-1, the J gene TRBJ1-4; 7 nucleotides agree with TRBD1. From germline, CDR1 is MNHNS and CDR2 SASEGT. The V and J ends lost 6 bases and 13 bases, in that order; junction bases with no gene match: 8. The CDR3 is 12 residues long. The CDR3 DNA sequence: TGTGCCAGCAGCCTAAGTGCAGGGGGACTGTTTTTT. Protein sequence: CASSLSAGGLFF.

The J gene is TRBJ1-2, the V gene TRBV5-1; 10 positions match TRBD1. The CDR3 loop spans 15 amino acids. V dropped 4 bases and J dropped 4; count of bases not matched to a gene: 7. The germline V gene has CDR1 SGHRS and CDR2 YFSETQ. The CDR3 DNA follows: TGCGCCAGCAGCCCGACAGGGGGCGCGGGCTATGGCTACACCTTC. Translating it yields CASSPTGGAGYGYTF. Complete variable domain (other parts from reference TRBV5-1 and TRBJ1-2): KAGVTQTPRYLIKTRGQQVTLSCSPISGHRSVSWYQQTPGQGLQFLFEYFSETQRNKGNFPGRFSGRQFSNSRSEMNVSTLELGDSALYLCASSPTGGAGYGYTFGSGTRLTVV.

CDR3 region: CASPLVGPIKETQYF. The CDR3 bases are TGTGCCAGCCCCCTCGTGGGGCCAATTAAAGAGACCCAGTACTTC. The chain combines TRBV2 with TRBJ2-5; maybe TRBD1 (5 bases). This CDR3 has 15 amino acids. Germline loops: CDR1 SNHLY, CDR2 FYNNEI. The V end lost 8 bases, the J end lost 3 bases, and 19 bases lay between the germline ends.

This clone was seen a handful of times. The chain employs TRBV7-9 and TRBJ2-1; D may be TRBD2 (6 bases). Germline V gene lookup returns CDR1 SEHNR and CDR2 FQNEAQ (reference sequence). The CDR3 consists of 13 residues. The V gene lost 0 bases and the J gene lost 6 bases, with 6 bases spanning the gap. The chain's CDR3 is CASSLAGGNEQFF. The CDR3, as DNA: TGTGCCAGCAGCTTAGCGGGGGGCAATGAGCAGTTCTTC. The whole variable domain, remainder taken from reference TRBV7-9 and TRBJ2-1, is DTGVSQNPRHKITKRGQNVTFRCDPISEHNRLYWYRQTLGQGPEFLTYFQNEAQLEKSRLLSDRFSAERPKGSFSTLEIQRTEQGDSAMYLCASSLAGGNEQFFGPGTRLTVL.

The chain is built from TRBV2 and TRBJ1-5; D might be TRBD1 (6 bases). The ends were cut back, 5 bases at V and 3 bases at J, with 11 bases in the middle. The CDR3 covers 14 residues. Germline CDR1 and CDR2: SNHLY and FYNNEI. The CDR3 loop is CASSPDRANQPQHF. CDR3 nucleotides: TGTGCCAGCAGTCCGGACAGAGCCAATCAGCCCCAGCATTTT.

There are a few counts of this clone. The V gene is TRBV5-1, the J gene TRBJ1-1, with D possibly being TRBD1 (5 bases). This CDR3 comprises 14 residues. Germline V CDR1 and CDR2: SGHRS, YFSETQ. The germline V and J ends were trimmed by 4 bases and 1 base, with 11 bases remaining between them. CDR3: CASSRGVGNTEAFF. The CDR3 DNA follows: TGCGCCAGCAGCCGGGGGGTAGGGAACACTGAAGCTTTCTTT.

This CDR3 reads CASSRGLFEKLFF. CDR3 coding DNA: TGTGCCAGCAGCCGGGGACTCTTCGAAAAACTGTTTTTT. The gene calls are TRBV7-8 and TRBJ1-4, with a tentative D call TRBD1 (5 bases). This CDR3 region has 13 residues. Per the germline V gene, CDR1 is SGHVS and CDR2 is FQNEAQ. V lost 5 bases to trimming and J lost 8 bases, with 12 bases between them. Full variable domain (remainder filled in from reference TRBV7-8 and TRBJ1-4): GAGVSQSPRYKVAKRGQDVALRCDPISGHVSLFWYQQALGQGPEFLTYFQNEAQLDKSGLPSDRFFAERPEGSVSTLKIQRTQQEDSAVYLCASSRGLFEKLFFGSGTQLSVL.

J is TRBJ2-7 and V is TRBV5-1, with 9 positions matching TRBD1. The CDR3 consists of 13 residues. The germline CDR1 and CDR2 sequences are SGHRS and YFSETQ. Losses at the gene ends were 4 bases for V and 6 bases for J; bases not matched to a gene: 5. DNA of the CDR3: TGCGCCAGCAGCACACAGGGGGCGGGCGAGCAGTACTTC. The encoded protein is CASSTQGAGEQYF.

This chain links TRBV27 with TRBJ2-7; TRBD1 matches 8 bases. The CDR3 is 13 residues long. With 7 bases clipped from V and 5 bases from J, the junction kept 7 bases outside the gene matches. Germline V gene lookup returns CDR1 MNHEY and CDR2 SMNVEV (reference sequence). The DNA of the CDR3 is TGTGCCAGCACCGGACAGGGAAAGAACGAGCAGTACTTC. Its protein is CASTGQGKNEQYF.

This clone was observed a few times. The V gene is TRBV29-1, the J gene TRBJ2-5, with TRBD2 as a possible D gene (5 bases). Germline V gives CDR1 SQVTM, CDR2 ANQGSEA. Trimming took 3 bases from V and 5 from J, leaving 10 bases between them. The CDR3 covers 12 residues. CDR3 nucleotides: TGCAGCGTTGAGGCGGGCACGGAGACCCAGTACTTC. The encoded protein is CSVEAGTETQYF.

The rearrangement joins TRBV10-3 to TRBJ2-5, with TRBD2 matching over 7 bases. CDR1 is ENHRY, CDR2 SYGVKD, per germline. This CDR3 is built from 16 residues. With V trimmed by 4 bases and J by 5 bases, 13 bases remained unmatched. DNA of the CDR3: TGTGCCATCAGTGGGTTGGCTAGCGGAACGGGGGAGACCCAGTACTTC. Protein: CAISGLASGTGETQYF.

This chain joins TRBV19 and TRBJ1-6; D is unresolved. This CDR3 has 14 amino acids. Germline CDR1 is LNHDA and CDR2 is SQIVND (reference sequence). Trimming took off 1 base at V and 5 bases at J, with 6 bases between the two ends. CDR3: CASSIVADNSPLHF. The CDR3 nucleotides are TGTGCCAGTAGTATAGTGGCGGATAATTCACCCCTCCACTTT.

V and J are TRBV5-4 and TRBJ2-7, with a weak D call TRBD2 (7 bases). Germline CDR1 and CDR2: SGHNT and YYREEE (reference sequence). V shed 2 bases and J shed 4 bases, with 10 bases lying between them. The CDR3 runs 13 residues. The CDR3 loop is CASSFGGQYEQYF. The DNA for the CDR3 is TGTGCCAGCAGCTTCGGGGGGCAATACGAGCAGTACTTC.

This chain connects TRBV2 to TRBJ1-5, with D possibly matching TRBD1 (5 bases). Germline assignment: CDR1 SNHLY and CDR2 FYNNEI. The CDR3 runs 14 residues. The V end lost 7 bases, the J end lost 2 bases, and 12 bases lay between the germline ends. DNA for the CDR3: TGTGCCAGCATAGCAGGGCCGGGCAATCAGCCCCAGCATTTT. Amino acids: CASIAGPGNQPQHF.

In nucleotides, the CDR3 is TGTGCCAGCAGTTCGGGACAGACCAGCACAGATACGCAGTATTTT. Translating gives CASSSGQTSTDTQYF. The V call is TRBV5-8, the J call TRBJ2-3, with 7 bases matching TRBD1. The germline V gene has CDR1 SGHTS and CDR2 YDEGEE. V gave up 5 bases and J gave up 0 bases; unmatched junction bases: 6. This CDR3 spans 15 amino acids.

This chain connects TRBV6-5 to TRBJ2-2; maybe TRBD1 (6 bases). CDR3 length equals 15 residues. The V end lost 2 bases, the J end lost 4 bases, and 11 bases lay between the germline ends. Germline V CDR1 and CDR2: MNHEY, SVGAGI. The CDR3 region has the DNA TGTGCCAGCAGTTACCGGGACACGGTCACCGGGGAGCTGTTTTTT. Its translation is CASSYRDTVTGELFF.

This clone showed up just once. The V call is TRBV23-1, the J call TRBJ2-1; 8 bases are shared with TRBD2. TRBV23-1 is treated as an ORF (open reading frame) with a function not yet certain. This CDR3 comprises 16 residues. V shed 4 bases, J shed 2 bases, and the junction held 7 bases outside the gene matches. CDR3 DNA: TGCGCCAGCAGTCTACGATGGCGGGGGGCCTACAATGAGCAGTTCTTC. As protein: CASSLRWRGAYNEQFF.

The chain combines TRBV2 with TRBJ1-2; 8 nucleotides align to TRBD1. CDR3 length: 16 residues. The germline CDR1 and CDR2 sequences are SNHLY and FYNNEI. Losses at the gene ends were 6 bases for V and 3 bases for J; bases not matched to a gene: 12. The CDR3 sequence is CASRPSGTGLDYGYTF. The DNA of the CDR3 is TGTGCCAGCAGGCCATCCGGGACAGGCCTCGACTATGGCTACACCTTC.

The chain links TRBV10-1 to TRBJ2-3; TRBD2 is a possible D gene (6 bases). Per germline, CDR1 WNHNN and CDR2 SYGVQD (reference sequence). The length of the CDR3 is 15 residues. The V end lost 4 bases, the J end lost 5 bases, and 16 bases lay between the germline ends. CDR3 sequence (DNA): TGCGCCAGCAGTGGGGAAGAGGGAGGCGTAGATACGCAGTATTTT. Residues: CASSGEEGGVDTQYF.

This clone came up a few times. V usage is TRBV6-1 and J usage is TRBJ2-1; 7 bases fit TRBD1. In germline, CDR1 is MNHNS, CDR2 SASEGT. V trimming: 6 bases; J trimming: 1 base; junction bases outside the gene matches: 6. The CDR3 sequence is 15 residues long. The CDR3 protein is CASRGDSPSYNEQFF. Written as DNA, the CDR3 is TGTGCCAGCAGGGGGGACAGCCCATCCTACAATGAGCAGTTCTTC.

This clone was observed a single time. The rearrangement links TRBV18 to TRBJ1-2; 11 nucleotides agree with TRBD1. With 3 bases clipped from V and 7 bases from J, the junction kept 7 bases outside the gene matches. The CDR3 totals 15 residues. Germline-derived CDR1 and CDR2 are KGHSH and LQKENI. CDR3 DNA sequence: TGTGCCAGCTCACCCACGTCCGGGACAGGGGGTGGCTACACCTTC. It encodes CASSPTSGTGGGYTF. Based on the CDR3 plus reference TRBV18 and TRBJ1-2, the full variable domain is NAGVMQNPRHLVRRRGQEARLRCSPMKGHSHVYWYRQLPEEGLKFMVYLQKENIIDESGMPKERFSAEFPKEGPSILRIQQVVRGDSAAYFCASSPTSGTGGGYTFGSGTRLTVV.

This chain uses TRBV2 with TRBJ2-1; the match to TRBD1 covers 10 bases. V was pared by 6 bases and J by 8 bases, with 7 bases of the junction left unmatched. This CDR3 spans 14 amino acids. Germline V lookup: CDR1 SNHLY, CDR2 FYNNEI. This chain's CDR3 is CASSGQGVLDEQFF. The CDR3 nucleotides read TGTGCCAGCAGCGGACAGGGGGTTTTAGATGAGCAGTTCTTC.

The chain combines TRBV5-1 with TRBJ2-5, with 12 bases aligning to TRBD2. This CDR3 comprises 17 residues. Germline values: CDR1 SGHRS, CDR2 YFSETQ. The ends lost 4 bases at V and 4 bases at J; junction bases unmatched: 11. The CDR3 loop is CASSTAPLAGGGETQYF. CDR3 nucleotide sequence: TGCGCCAGCAGCACGGCCCCCCTAGCGGGGGGGGGAGAGACCCAGTACTTC.